This T cell receptor (beta chain) was documented in a study of HIV-infected children after antiretroviral therapy interruption. The treatment was: PENTA 11 planned treatment interruption arm or continuous ART arm. The J segment lost 11 bases and the V segment lost 10 bases, leaving 11 bases of the junction unmatched. Germline assignment: CDR1 MNHNY and CDR2 SVGAGI (reference sequence). This CDR3 is built from 14 residues. This clonotype has ten or more counts. Unique molecular identifiers were included in an RNA-based 3' RACE TCR library. TCRdb fed the 3' RACE reads into MiXCR, producing one record per CDR3 protein. This table holds 90,000 or so distinct CDR3 sequences, 6.9% found once.

The receptor's source is a pool of human donors with HIV. The genes are TRBV6-6 and TRBJ1-4, with 12 bases fitting TRBD1. This material consisted of CD45RA+ CD4+ T cells from PBMCs, pooled from several time points, taken from a donor given antiretroviral therapy, either interrupted or continuous. Noted subset: naive CD4+ CD45RA+ CD45RO- T cells. The DNA for the CDR3 is TGTGCCACCCGCACCGGGACAGGGGGCGGGAAACTGTTTTTT. Translating gives CATRTGTGGGKLFF.